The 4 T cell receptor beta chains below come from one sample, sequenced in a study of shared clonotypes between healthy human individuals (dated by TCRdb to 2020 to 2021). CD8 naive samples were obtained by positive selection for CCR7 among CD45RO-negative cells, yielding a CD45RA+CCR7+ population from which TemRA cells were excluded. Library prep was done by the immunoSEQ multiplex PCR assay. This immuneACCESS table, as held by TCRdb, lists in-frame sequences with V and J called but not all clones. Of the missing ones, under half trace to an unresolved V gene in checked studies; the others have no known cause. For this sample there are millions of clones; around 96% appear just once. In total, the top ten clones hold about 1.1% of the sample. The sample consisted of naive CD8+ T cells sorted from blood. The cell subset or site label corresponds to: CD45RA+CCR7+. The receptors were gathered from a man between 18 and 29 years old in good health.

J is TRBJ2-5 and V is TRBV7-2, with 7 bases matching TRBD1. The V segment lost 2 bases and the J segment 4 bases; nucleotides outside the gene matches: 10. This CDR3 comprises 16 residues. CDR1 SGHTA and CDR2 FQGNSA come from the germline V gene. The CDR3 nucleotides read TGTGCCAGCAGCTTACCAGGGACAGTCGAGGGAGAGACCCAGTACTTC. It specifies CASSLPGTVEGETQYF. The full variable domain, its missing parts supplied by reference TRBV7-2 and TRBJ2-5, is GAGVSQSPSNKVTEKGKDVELRCDPISGHTALYWYRQSLGQGLEFLIYFQGNSAPDKSGLPSDRFSAERTGGSVSTLTIQRTQQEDSAVYLCASSLPGTVEGETQYFGPGTRLLVL.

CDR3 loop: CASSLRGGAGEQYF. CDR3 nucleotide sequence: TGTGCCAGCAGTTTACGCGGGGGGGCCGGCGAGCAGTACTTC. J is TRBJ2-7 and V is TRBV27, with TRBD2 matching over 9 bases. CDR1 MNHEY and CDR2 SMNVEV come from the germline V gene (reference sequence). CDR3 length: 14 amino acids. V lost 2 bases, J lost 6 bases, and 5 bases stayed unmatched.

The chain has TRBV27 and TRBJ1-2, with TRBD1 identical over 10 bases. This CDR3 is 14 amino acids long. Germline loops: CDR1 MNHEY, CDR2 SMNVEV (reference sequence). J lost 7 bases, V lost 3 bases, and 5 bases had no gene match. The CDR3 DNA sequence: TGTGCCAGCAGTTTCGGGACAGGGGTCGGTGGCTACACCTTC. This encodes CASSFGTGVGGYTF.

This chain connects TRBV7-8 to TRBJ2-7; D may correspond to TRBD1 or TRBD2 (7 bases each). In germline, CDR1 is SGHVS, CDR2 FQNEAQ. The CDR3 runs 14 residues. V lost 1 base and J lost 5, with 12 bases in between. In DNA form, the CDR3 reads TGTGCCAGCAGCTTAGGGGAGGGGGCAGACGAGCAGTACTTC. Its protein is CASSLGEGADEQYF.